What follows are 31 T cell receptor beta chains derived from one specimen sequenced in a study of shared clonotypes between healthy human individuals. Method: immunoSEQ multiplex PCR; TCRdb's copy keeps in-frame clones and lacks some. Of some 1,600,000 clones listed, 98% are singletons. What was sequenced was naive CD4+ T cells sorted from blood. Subset denoted: CD45RA+ positively selected. The receptors were gathered from a man younger than 45 in good health.

The chain combines TRBV5-1 with TRBJ2-3; 7 positions agree with TRBD2. J gave up 1 base and V 9 bases, and 8 bases lay outside the gene matches. Germline V gives CDR1 SGHRS, CDR2 YFSETQ. The CDR3 loop spans 14 amino acids. In DNA, the CDR3 is TGCGCCACCAGACCTCGGGAGGGCACAGATACGCAGTATTTT. Protein sequence: CATRPREGTDTQYF.

V and J are TRBV4-1 and TRBJ2-7; D gene uncertain. The CDR3 extends over 12 amino acids. Germline values: CDR1 MGHRA, CDR2 YSYEKL. V lost 6 bases and J 2 bases, leaving 8 bases between the germline ends. The CDR3, as DNA: TGCGCCAGCAGACTGAGGCCCTACGAGCAGTACTTC. This translates into CASRLRPYEQYF.

The V gene is TRBV9, the J gene TRBJ1-1; D gene uncertain. Trimming pared 0 bases from V and 4 bases from J, leaving 13 bases between. This CDR3 has 15 residues. From germline, CDR1 is SGDLS and CDR2 YYNGEE. CDR3 DNA: TGTGCCAGCAGCGTAGCGGGTGGGCCGGGCACTGAAGCTTTCTTT. Amino acid sequence: CASSVAGGPGTEAFF.

The chain is built from TRBV9 and TRBJ1-2; 9 nucleotides line up with TRBD1. From germline, CDR1 is SGDLS and CDR2 YYNGEE. V lost 7 bases and J lost 4; bases outside the gene matches: 8. The CDR3 consists of 14 residues. CDR3 sequence reads: CASGRRDRVYGYTF. DNA for the CDR3: TGTGCCAGCGGGCGGCGGGACAGGGTCTATGGCTACACCTTC. The variable domain in full, completed from reference TRBV9 and TRBJ1-2, reads DSGVTQTPKHLITATGQRVTLRCSPRSGDLSVYWYQQSLDQGLQFLIQYYNGEERAKGNILERFSAQQFPDLHSELNLSSLELGDSALYFCASGRRDRVYGYTFGSGTRLTVV.

This clone was seen only once. The chain carries TRBV10-3 and TRBJ2-2; 7 bases match TRBD1. The V segment lost 4 bases and the J segment 6 bases; nucleotides outside the gene matches: 11. Germline V gene sequence: CDR1 ENHRY, CDR2 SYGVKD. CDR3 length: 16 residues. The CDR3 region has the DNA TGTGCCATCAGTGTTCGTGGTCAGGGGGTATCCGGGGAGCTGTTTTTT. Translation gives CAISVRGQGVSGELFF.

The chain recombines TRBV12-5 with TRBJ2-7; 10 positions match TRBD1. This CDR3 has 15 residues. The V gene end was trimmed by 1 base and the J gene end by 3 bases; junction bases not matched to a gene: 3. Germline lookup yields CDR1 LGHNT and CDR2 FRNRAP. The CDR3 region is CASGLGQGAVYEQYF. DNA of the CDR3: TGTGCTAGTGGTTTGGGACAGGGGGCGGTCTACGAGCAGTACTTC.

The chain has TRBV7-9 and TRBJ2-7; no firm D call. The V gene lost 5 bases and the J gene lost 2 bases, with 16 bases spanning the gap. This CDR3 contains 15 residues. Germline CDR1 is SEHNR and CDR2 is FQNEAQ (reference sequence). The CDR3 bases are TGTGCCAGCAGCCTACCGGATCGAGTAACCTACGAGCAGTACTTC. It encodes CASSLPDRVTYEQYF.

This clone came up once. The rearrangement uses TRBV7-2 and TRBJ2-1, with D perhaps assigned TRBD1 or TRBD2 (5 bases each). The CDR3 contains 15 residues. V was cut by 5 bases and J by 4 bases, with 15 bases left in between. From germline, CDR1 is SGHTA and CDR2 FQGNSA. The CDR3 coding sequence is TGTGCCAGCAGCCGCACCGGGACCCAGTACAATGAGCAGTTCTTC. Amino acid sequence: CASSRTGTQYNEQFF.

To note about this clone: This sample includes further DNA sequences coding for the same CDR3. The chain joins TRBV29-1 to TRBJ2-1; 7 bases match TRBD2. Trimming cost V 1 base and J 0 bases; bases outside gene matches: 0. The CDR3 spans 14 residues. The germline V gene has CDR1 SQVTM and CDR2 ANQGSEA. CDR3 DNA sequence: TGCAGCGTTGAAGGCGGGAGCTCCTACAATGAGCAGTTCTTC. It translates to CSVEGGSSYNEQFF.

The gene calls are TRBV5-5 and TRBJ2-1, with D maybe TRBD1 (6 bases). CDR3 length: 16 residues. The germline V gene has CDR1 SGHKS and CDR2 YYEKEE (reference sequence). Trimming stripped 2 bases from V and 8 bases from J, with 20 bases between. The CDR3 protein is CASSFSGAHIWDEQFF. DNA of the CDR3: TGTGCCAGCAGCTTTTCAGGGGCGCATATTTGGGATGAGCAGTTCTTC.

V usage is TRBV28 and J usage is TRBJ1-4; D is ambiguous. V dropped 5 bases and J dropped 3 bases, with 7 bases sitting between them. The CDR3 spans 13 residues. Germline values: CDR1 MDHEN, CDR2 SYDVKM. In DNA form, the CDR3 reads TGTGCCAGCAGTACCATACCTAATGAAAAACTGTTTTTT. The encoded protein is CASSTIPNEKLFF.

The rearrangement joins TRBV5-5 to TRBJ2-1; maybe TRBD2 (6 bases). V was clipped by 0 bases and J by 4 bases, with 11 bases between them. The CDR3 has 15 residues. Germline lookup yields CDR1 SGHKS and CDR2 YYEKEE (reference sequence). The CDR3 bases are TGTGCCAGCAGCTTGGTCGGGGGAAAATACAATGAGCAGTTCTTC. Translating it yields CASSLVGGKYNEQFF. The full variable domain, in which reference TRBV5-5 and TRBJ2-1 provide the parts outside the CDR3, is DAGVTQSPTHLIKTRGQQVTLRCSPISGHKSVSWYQQVLGQGPQFIFQYYEKEERGRGNFPDRFSARQFPNYSSELNVNALLLGDSALYLCASSLVGGKYNEQFFGPGTRLTVL.

CDR3 DNA sequence: TGTGCCAGCAGCTTACAAAACAGACCTAGTGGCGAGCAGTACTTC. Its protein is CASSLQNRPSGEQYF. V and J are TRBV7-9 and TRBJ2-7, with D unclear. CDR1 is SEHNR and CDR2 is FQNEAQ in the germline V gene (reference sequence). Between the trimmed V and J ends, which lost 2 bases and 6 bases, there was a span of 17 bases. The CDR3 length is 15 residues. Full variable domain (outside the CDR3, taken from reference TRBV7-9 and TRBJ2-7): DTGVSQNPRHKITKRGQNVTFRCDPISEHNRLYWYRQTLGQGPEFLTYFQNEAQLEKSRLLSDRFSAERPKGSFSTLEIQRTEQGDSAMYLCASSLQNRPSGEQYFGPGTRLTVT.

The chain employs TRBV7-2 and TRBJ1-5, with 12 bases that match TRBD1. V shed 1 base, J shed 6 bases, and the junction held 4 bases outside the gene matches. Germline V lookup: CDR1 SGHTA, CDR2 FQGNSA. There are 16 residues in the CDR3. Written as DNA, the CDR3 is TGTGCCAGCAGCTTAGTATGGGACAGGGGGCGTCAGCCCCAGCATTTT. This encodes CASSLVWDRGRQPQHF.

The V call is TRBV4-1, the J call TRBJ2-3; TRBD1 aligns across 10 bases. CDR3 length: 15 amino acids. V was clipped by 0 bases and J by 4 bases; unmatched bases: 1. CDR1 is MGHRA and CDR2 is YSYEKL in the germline V gene. DNA for the CDR3: TGCGCCAGCAGCCAAGACGGACAGGGGGCAGATACGCAGTATTTT. Amino acids: CASSQDGQGADTQYF.

This sequence joins TRBV19 and TRBJ2-7; TRBD2 matches 12 bases. Looked up from germline, CDR1 is LNHDA and CDR2 is SQIVND (reference sequence). V trimming: 10 bases; J trimming: 2 bases; junction bases outside the gene matches: 6. The CDR3 length is 14 residues. CDR3 sequence: CATQTSGGPYEQYF. CDR3 DNA sequence: TGTGCCACCCAGACTAGCGGGGGACCCTACGAGCAGTACTTC.

This rearrangement joins TRBV18 to TRBJ2-7; 9 bases agree with TRBD2. From germline, CDR1 is KGHSH and CDR2 LQKENI. This CDR3 region has 17 residues. V lost 3 bases and J lost 3; bases outside the gene matches: 12. CDR3 loop: CASSPASKREVDYEQYF. In nucleotides, the CDR3 is TGTGCCAGCTCACCGGCTAGCAAGCGGGAGGTAGACTACGAGCAGTACTTC.

The chain couples TRBV9 to TRBJ2-2; no reliable D call. The length of the CDR3 is 17 residues. CDR1 SGDLS and CDR2 YYNGEE come from the germline V gene. Trimming stripped 0 bases from V and 2 bases from J, with 14 bases between. The CDR3 sequence: CASSVVPLRTNTGELFF. The CDR3 bases are TGTGCCAGCAGCGTAGTACCACTTCGGACCAACACCGGGGAGCTGTTTTTT. The complete variable domain, with remaining parts taken from reference TRBV9 and TRBJ2-2, reads DSGVTQTPKHLITATGQRVTLRCSPRSGDLSVYWYQQSLDQGLQFLIQYYNGEERAKGNILERFSAQQFPDLHSELNLSSLELGDSALYFCASSVVPLRTNTGELFFGEGSRLTVL.

This sequence joins TRBV9 and TRBJ2-5, with 14 bases identical to TRBD2. Germline values: CDR1 SGDLS, CDR2 YYNGEE. This CDR3 comprises 16 residues. The junction had 6 bases not matched to a gene; V was cut back by 3 bases and J by 5 bases. The DNA for the CDR3 is TGTGCCAGCAGCGCGGGACTAGCGGGAGTCGGGGAGACCCAGTACTTC. Translation: CASSAGLAGVGETQYF.

This clone occurred once. This chain connects TRBV7-2 to TRBJ2-1; D is tentatively TRBD1 or TRBD2 (6 bases each). The length of the CDR3 is 15 residues. Germline assignment: CDR1 SGHTA and CDR2 FQGNSA. The V end was cut by 5 bases, the J end by 4 bases, with 15 bases between. The chain's CDR3 is CASSPMGGFYNEQFF. In DNA, the CDR3 is TGTGCCAGCAGCCCTATGGGGGGCTTTTACAATGAGCAGTTCTTC.

The chain links TRBV28 to TRBJ2-1, with 11 bases aligning to TRBD2. The CDR3 consists of 15 residues. The V gene end was trimmed by 8 bases and the J gene end by 4 bases; junction bases not matched to a gene: 7. Germline V gene data show CDR1 as MDHEN and CDR2 as SYDVKM. CDR3 in DNA: TGTGCCAGCTTAACCGGGACTAGCGGATACAATGAGCAGTTCTTC. It specifies CASLTGTSGYNEQFF.

V usage is TRBV2 and J usage is TRBJ1-5, with 10 bases aligning to TRBD1. Germline assignment: CDR1 SNHLY and CDR2 FYNNEI. This CDR3 is 17 amino acids long. J was trimmed by 3 bases and V by 0 bases; bases with no gene match: 5. DNA for the CDR3: TGTGCCAGCAGTGAAGCGGGGGGGACAGGGGACAATCAGCCCCAGCATTTT. This encodes CASSEAGGTGDNQPQHF.

The gene calls are TRBV27 and TRBJ1-2; 8 nucleotides agree with TRBD1. Germline V CDR1 and CDR2: MNHEY, SMNVEV (reference sequence). The CDR3 spans 15 residues. V lost 3 bases and J lost 0; bases outside the gene matches: 3. CDR3 protein: CASSFGQGPNYGYTF. The CDR3, as DNA: TGTGCCAGCAGTTTTGGACAGGGCCCTAACTATGGCTACACCTTC.

The chain joins TRBV15 to TRBJ2-7, with TRBD2 identical over 8 bases. The CDR3 contains 16 residues. CDR1 is LNHNV and CDR2 is YYDKDF in the germline V gene (reference sequence). With 1 base clipped from V and 1 base from J, the junction kept 6 bases outside the gene matches. The CDR3 DNA is TGTGCCACCAGCAGAGGCTCGGGAGGGCCATCCTACGAGCAGTACTTC. Translated: CATSRGSGGPSYEQYF.

This clone was recorded once. Other nucleotide sequences from this sample produce the same CDR3. This chain uses TRBV19 with TRBJ1-5, with D tentatively TRBD1 (6 bases). The CDR3 runs to 14 residues. Trimming cost V 4 bases and J 6 bases, with 13 bases left between them. In germline, CDR1 is LNHDA, CDR2 SQIVND (reference sequence). In DNA, the CDR3 is TGTGCCAGTAGTACTCAGGGAGGGGGTCAGCCCCAGCATTTT. Its translation: CASSTQGGGQPQHF. Together with reference TRBV19 and TRBJ1-5, the CDR3 gives the full variable domain: DGGITQSPKYLFRKEGQNVTLSCEQNLNHDAMYWYRQDPGQGLRLIYYSQIVNDFQKGDIAEGYSVSREKKESFPLTVTSAQKNPTAFYLCASSTQGGGQPQHFGDGTRLSIL.

CDR3 in DNA: TGCAGCGTTGAGGTACAGGCAAACTATGGCTACACCTTC. Amino acid sequence: CSVEVQANYGYTF. This chain links TRBV29-1 with TRBJ1-2, with D possibly TRBD1 on 5 matching bases. The CDR3 covers 13 residues. V lost 3 bases, J lost 2 bases, and 10 bases lay in between. Germline lookup yields CDR1 SQVTM and CDR2 ANQGSEA.

CDR3 sequence reads: CASSVVGRGNTIYF. The CDR3 DNA reads TGTGCCAGCAGCGTAGTGGGTCGGGGAAACACCATATATTTT. This chain connects TRBV9 to TRBJ1-3, with no clear D. CDR3 length equals 14 residues. Germline-derived CDR1 and CDR2 are SGDLS and YYNGEE. The germline V and J ends were trimmed by 0 bases and 4 bases, with 8 bases remaining between them.

The chain carries TRBV18 and TRBJ1-5; TRBD1 aligns across 9 bases. The CDR3 has 16 amino acids. Germline-derived CDR1 and CDR2 are KGHSH and LQKENI. Trimming removed 3 bases from V and 6 bases from J; junction bases left unmatched: 9. DNA for the CDR3: TGTGCCAGCTCACCTTACAGACAGGGGGTAACTCAGCCCCAGCATTTT. Protein product: CASSPYRQGVTQPQHF.

The chain carries TRBV9 and TRBJ2-3, with D uncertain. The CDR3 has 16 residues. V gave up 2 bases and J gave up 2 bases, with 15 bases separating them. Looked up from germline, CDR1 is SGDLS and CDR2 is YYNGEE. The chain's CDR3 is CASSVFMDEVTDTQYF. The CDR3 DNA sequence: TGTGCCAGCAGCGTCTTTATGGATGAAGTCACAGATACGCAGTATTTT.

The chain joins TRBV7-2 to TRBJ2-3, with 12 bases identical to TRBD2. J gave up 4 bases and V 2 bases, and 7 bases lay outside the gene matches. The germline CDR1 and CDR2 sequences are SGHTA and FQGNSA. CDR3 length equals 17 residues. The CDR3 loop reads CASSLRRGLAGPDTQYF. The DNA of the CDR3 is TGTGCCAGCAGCTTAAGGCGGGGACTAGCGGGTCCAGATACGCAGTATTTT.

Notes on this clone: Distinct nucleotide sequences in the sample also encode this CDR3. V usage is TRBV15 and J usage is TRBJ2-5, with 7 bases aligning to TRBD1. The germline gives CDR1 LNHNV, CDR2 YYDKDF (reference sequence). The trim removed 3 bases at V and 5 bases at J, leaving 0 bases unmatched. This CDR3 has 12 amino acids. DNA of the CDR3: TGTGCCACCAGCAGGGACAGGGAGACCCAGTACTTC. Translated, it gives CATSRDRETQYF.